The T cell receptor (beta chain) described here comes from a study of shared clonotypes between healthy human individuals. The overall study: The study drew on two women and a few men aged 18 to 49 as donors.

Clones were sequenced by immunoSEQ multiplex PCR, and TCRdb holds only the in-frame ones, with some missing. The sample consists of about 2.1 million clones, 85% to 95% of them appearing once. CD45RO-negative cells were positively selected for CCR7, leaving out terminally differentiated effector memory CD45RA+ cells. Trimming shortened V by 1 base and J by 3 bases, and 12 bases separated the two germline ends. From germline, CDR1 is SEHNR and CDR2 FQNEAQ (reference sequence). The CDR3 consists of 15 residues. V usage is TRBV7-9 and J usage is TRBJ1-2; D not resolved. The clonotype comes from a man younger than 30 in good health. Some clones in this sample may be carry-over from other donors' samples. Sequenced sample: naive CD8+ T cells from PBMCs. CDR3 DNA sequence: TGTGCCAGCAGCTTAGTAGGGAGGGAACACTATGGCTACACCTTC. Its protein is CASSLVGREHYGYTF.